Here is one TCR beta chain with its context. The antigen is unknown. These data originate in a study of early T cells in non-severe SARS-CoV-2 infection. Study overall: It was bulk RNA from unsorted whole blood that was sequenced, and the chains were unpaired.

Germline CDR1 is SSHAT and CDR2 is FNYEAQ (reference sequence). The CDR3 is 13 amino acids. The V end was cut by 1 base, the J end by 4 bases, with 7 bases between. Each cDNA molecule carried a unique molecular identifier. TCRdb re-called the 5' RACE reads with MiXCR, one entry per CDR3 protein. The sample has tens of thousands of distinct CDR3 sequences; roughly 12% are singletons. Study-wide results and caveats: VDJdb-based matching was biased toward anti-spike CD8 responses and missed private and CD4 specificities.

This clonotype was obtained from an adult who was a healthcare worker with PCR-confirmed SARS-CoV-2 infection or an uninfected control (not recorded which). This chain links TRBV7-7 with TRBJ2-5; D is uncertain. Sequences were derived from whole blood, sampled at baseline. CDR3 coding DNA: TGTGCCAGCAGCTTAGGAGTTGCAGAGACCCAGTACTTC. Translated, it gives CASSLGVAETQYF.